This TCR beta chain was documented in a study of T cell repertoires in cytomegalovirus infection. Turning to the study itself: Shared public TCR beta signatures pointed to both CMV infection and a matching HLA type.

In TCRdb, the reads were re-called with MiXCR into one record per CDR3 protein. The data hold about 230,000 distinct CDR3 sequences, with approximately 22% observed a single time. This clonotype appeared many times. Its antigen is as yet unknown. Study results and limitations: Cumulative public TCR beta family frequency identified carriers of CMV plus the relevant HLA. CMV-specific TCR beta clonotypes restricted by HLA-C dominated the ex vivo response.

Trimming took 1 base from V and 7 from J, leaving 14 bases between them. The CDR3 extends over 15 amino acids. CDR1 is SGHVS and CDR2 is FQNEAQ in the germline V gene. J is TRBJ1-5 and V is TRBV7-8; tentatively, D is TRBD1 (5 bases). Sequenced material: CD8+ T cells from PBMCs. The sequence came from a human donor in good health (CMV status not recorded). Some clones in this sample may be carry-over from other donors' samples. CDR3 DNA sequence: TGTGCCAGCAGCTTAGTTACGGGGCCGGGGCAGCCCCAGCATTTT. This gives the protein CASSLVTGPGQPQHF.